The 21 T cell receptor beta chains below were found in one sample sequenced in a study of T cell changes during pregnancy in multiple sclerosis (dated by TCRdb to between 2018 and 2021). Library preparation used the immunoSEQ multiplex PCR assay. Here the immuneACCESS table is served through TCRdb, limited to in-frame sequences with V and J called. Missing clones are a known gap in these copies; in checked studies unresolved V genes cover under half, and the rest lacks a known reason. This sample is represented by more than 35,000 clones; about 94% of them were singletons. The ten top clones hold about 0.4% of the sample. The material was CD4+ T cells from peripheral blood mononuclear cells, obtained in the second trimester of pregnancy. The source is a female donor with multiple sclerosis, enrolled in a pregnancy study.

The CDR3 loop is CASSPDTKNIQYF. CDR3 DNA: TGCGCCAGCAGCCCGGACACCAAAAACATTCAGTACTTC. V usage is TRBV4-3 and J usage is TRBJ2-4; a weak D match, TRBD1 (5 bases). Trimming took off 4 bases at V and 2 bases at J, with 6 bases between the two ends. CDR3 length: 13 amino acids. Germline V CDR1 and CDR2: LGHNA, YSLEER.

The chain uses TRBV6-1 and TRBJ2-5; the D gene is possibly TRBD2 (6 bases). Germline V gene lookup returns CDR1 MNHNS and CDR2 SASEGT. This CDR3 is 13 amino acids long. The germline V and J ends were trimmed by 4 bases and 5 bases, with 11 bases remaining between them. The CDR3 DNA sequence: TGTGCCAGCAGTGGGGGGGTTTGGGAGACCCAGTACTTC. Amino acid sequence: CASSGGVWETQYF.

This clone was counted a single time. The rearrangement links TRBV5-1 to TRBJ2-5; the match to TRBD1 covers 7 bases. This CDR3 region has 14 residues. Per the germline V gene, CDR1 is SGHRS and CDR2 is YFSETQ. The junction had 5 bases not matched to a gene; V was cut back by 2 bases and J by 4 bases. The CDR3 spells CASSFRDRAETQYF. The CDR3 DNA is TGCGCCAGCAGCTTTAGAGACAGGGCAGAGACCCAGTACTTC.

V gene TRBV7-2 combines with J gene TRBJ2-7, with TRBD2 matching over 11 bases. CDR1 and CDR2 (germline): SGHTA, FQGNSA. The CDR3 contains 19 residues. J gave up 1 base and V 1 base, and 12 bases lay outside the gene matches. CDR3 coding DNA: TGTGCCAGCAGCTTAGTAACCCCCCTACTAGCGGGAGCTTCCTACGAGCAGTACTTC. Translating it yields CASSLVTPLLAGASYEQYF.

The CDR3 region is CSVGTDIHEQYF. Here the CDR3 DNA reads TGCAGCGTTGGGACAGATATCCACGAGCAGTACTTC. The chain links TRBV29-1 to TRBJ2-7; D may be TRBD1 (6 bases). The CDR3 runs to 12 residues. V was trimmed by 4 bases and J by 5 bases, leaving 12 bases between them. The V gene's germline CDR1 is SQVTM and CDR2 ANQGSEA.

The V gene is TRBV9, the J gene TRBJ2-2; no definite D call. This CDR3 region has 13 residues. V lost 0 bases and J 7 bases, leaving 7 bases between the germline ends. CDR1 is SGDLS and CDR2 is YYNGEE in the germline V gene. The DNA for the CDR3 is TGTGCCAGCAGCGTAGCTACGATCGGGGAGCTGTTTTTT. Amino acid sequence: CASSVATIGELFF.

The chain couples TRBV19 to TRBJ2-3; D unclear. Per germline, CDR1 LNHDA and CDR2 SQIVND (reference sequence). This CDR3 is 15 amino acids long. With 1 base removed from V and 1 base from J, the gap between germline ends came to 9 bases. Written as DNA, the CDR3 is TGTGCCAGTAGTATAGGCGGTATCGGCACAGATACGCAGTATTTT. Encoded protein: CASSIGGIGTDTQYF.

The rearrangement uses TRBV30 and TRBJ2-1; unclear D gene. The V and J ends lost 3 bases and 6 bases respectively, with 6 bases between them. This CDR3 has 11 residues. Germline CDR1 GTSNPN, CDR2 SVGIG (reference sequence). CDR3 nucleotides: TGTGCCTGGAGCTCTATCAATGAGCAGTTCTTC. Translated, it gives CAWSSINEQFF.

The chain recombines TRBV18 with TRBJ2-7; 10 bases agree with TRBD2. CDR3 length: 14 amino acids. Losses at the gene ends were 3 bases for V and 4 bases for J; bases not matched to a gene: 3. CDR1 and CDR2 from the germline V gene are KGHSH and LQKENI. The CDR3, as DNA: TGTGCCAGCTCACCGGGACTAGCGACTTACGAGCAGTACTTC. Its protein product is CASSPGLATYEQYF.

This clone has just one count. The chain employs TRBV27 and TRBJ1-2, with 7 bases identical to TRBD1. CDR3 length: 14 amino acids. Germline loops: CDR1 MNHEY, CDR2 SMNVEV (reference sequence). Unmatched junction bases numbered 14, after V lost 8 bases and J lost 8 bases. Here the CDR3 reads CASSYLGTEQGYTF. DNA for the CDR3: TGTGCCAGCTCGTATCTCGGGACAGAACAAGGCTACACCTTC.

This chain links TRBV7-8 with TRBJ2-3, with TRBD1 identical over 9 bases. The CDR3 extends over 16 amino acids. CDR1 and CDR2 from the germline V gene are SGHVS and FQNEAQ. V was pared by 6 bases and J by 0 bases, with 7 bases of the junction left unmatched. The CDR3 here is CASSPPGQGSTDTQYF. As DNA, the CDR3 is TGTGCCAGCAGTCCCCCGGGACAGGGAAGCACAGATACGCAGTATTTT.

This chain joins TRBV5-1 and TRBJ1-3; D not resolved. V was trimmed by 4 bases and J by 0 bases, leaving 11 bases between them. The CDR3 extends over 15 amino acids. CDR1 and CDR2 (germline): SGHRS, YFSETQ. The CDR3, as DNA: TGCGCCAGCAGCGTGGGAGGGCGCTCTGGAAACACCATATATTTT. Translation: CASSVGGRSGNTIYF.

This chain connects TRBV19 to TRBJ1-5; D gene uncertain. The V and J ends lost 3 bases and 4 bases respectively, with 7 bases between them. The CDR3 is 13 residues long. Germline V gives CDR1 LNHDA, CDR2 SQIVND (reference sequence). The CDR3 loop reads CASSILENQPQHF. Written as DNA, the CDR3 is TGTGCCAGTAGTATTTTAGAAAATCAGCCCCAGCATTTT.

The V call is TRBV5-8, the J call TRBJ1-5; TRBD1 matches at 12 bases. This CDR3 has 17 residues. Unmatched junction bases numbered 10, after V lost 4 bases and J lost 5 bases. CDR1 and CDR2 (germline): SGHTS, YDEGEE. As DNA, the CDR3 is TGTGCCAGCAGCGACTTCCCCGGGACAGGGGGCGATCAGCCCCAGCATTTT. Amino acids: CASSDFPGTGGDQPQHF.

This rearrangement joins TRBV5-6 to TRBJ1-2, with a possible D match to TRBD1 (5 bases). CDR3 size: 13 residues. Deletions cut 0 bases from V and 8 bases from J, with 11 bases between. Per the germline V gene, CDR1 is SGHDT and CDR2 is YYEEEE. The CDR3 loop reads CASSLAGGRGYTF. DNA for the CDR3: TGTGCCAGCAGCTTGGCGGGGGGAAGGGGCTACACCTTC.

The chain carries TRBV30 and TRBJ2-4, with 11 positions matching TRBD2. In germline, CDR1 is GTSNPN, CDR2 SVGIG (reference sequence). Trimming at V came to 2 bases and at J to 6 bases, leaving 3 bases not matched to a gene. The CDR3 runs to 14 residues. The CDR3: CAWSQLAGANIQYF. The CDR3 nucleotides are TGTGCCTGGAGTCAACTAGCGGGAGCAAACATTCAGTACTTC.

To note about this clone: One end of the junction fails to match germline, which may point to a read error. The gene calls are TRBV27 and TRBJ2-1; 7 bases match TRBD1. The CDR3 length is 12 residues. The germline V gene encodes CDR1 MNHEY and CDR2 SMNVEV (reference sequence). This CDR3 is CASSFWGQGVVF. CDR3 sequence (DNA): TGTGCCAGCAGTTTTTGGGGGCAGGGGGTGGTCTTC.

This clone was detected once. CDR3 DNA: TGCGCCAGCAGCAGGGGGAGTGGCGGCACCGGGGAGCTGTTTTTT. This translates into CASSRGSGGTGELFF. The chain combines TRBV4-3 with TRBJ2-2, with a tentative D call TRBD1 (6 bases). The CDR3 is 15 residues long. Germline CDR1 reads LGHNA; CDR2 reads YSLEER. Trimming shortened V by 5 bases and J by 4 bases, and 14 bases separated the two germline ends.

The chain is built from TRBV6-1 and TRBJ2-7; D gene unclear. Germline CDR1 and CDR2: MNHNS and SASEGT. Trimming stripped 1 base from V and 1 base from J, with 11 bases between. There are 15 residues in the CDR3. The CDR3 sequence is CASSEVAFSSYEQYF. The CDR3, as DNA: TGTGCCAGCAGTGAAGTCGCGTTTTCATCCTACGAGCAGTACTTC.

The rearrangement joins TRBV5-1 to TRBJ2-7; a possible D gene is TRBD2 (5 bases). There are 14 residues in the CDR3. V lost 1 base and J lost 0, with 8 bases in between. CDR1 SGHRS and CDR2 YFSETQ come from the germline V gene. CDR3 bases: TGCGCCAGCAGCTTGAGCGGTCCCTCCTACGAGCAGTACTTC. This translates into CASSLSGPSYEQYF.

The V gene is TRBV25-1, the J gene TRBJ2-5; TRBD2 might be the D (5 bases). Per the germline V gene, CDR1 is MGHDK and CDR2 is SYGVNS. With 6 bases removed from V and 5 bases from J, the gap between germline ends came to 13 bases. The CDR3 has 13 residues. DNA for the CDR3: TGTGCCAGCAGCCTACTAGGAGTGGAGACCCAGTACTTC. Translation: CASSLLGVETQYF.